The source of this T cell receptor beta chain is a study of blood T cells in healthy people across ages (dated by TCRdb to the mid-2010s). Background for the entire study: In model experiments, template switching captured about one uniquely barcoded TCR beta cDNA molecule for every two T cells. To track age-related changes in TCR beta repertoire diversity, the study relied on deep sequencing normalized with unique cDNA molecular identifiers. Four age groups were formed from the donors: young (average about 16 years), middle-aged (more than 35), aged (more than 55) and long-lived (less than 85). To avoid experimental bias, donors of different ages were randomly spread across the sequencing lanes. Two additional independent replicas of 1 million unique cDNA reads from the same blood draw were analyzed for two donors (one aged 18 to 30 and one aged 80 or older).

The donors were 40 or so Caucasian individuals from Russia, aged 6 to 90 years, who were systemically healthy. Each donor gave ten milliliters of peripheral blood, collected into EDTA-treated Vacutainer tubes. Ficoll-Paque density-gradient centrifugation was used to isolate PBMCs, with at least 7 million obtained per sample. Total RNA, at least 6 micrograms per sample, was extracted from PBMCs with Trizol reagent. For every donor, flow cytometry on a PBMC aliquot measured the percentage of naive CD45RAhigh/CD27high T cells. Only one count was recorded for this clonotype. The target of this receptor is not known. Within one base of it there is no much larger clone, and no base qualities were kept. Unmatched junction bases come to 16, with V trimmed by 4 bases and J by 11 bases. The CDR3 has 15 amino acids, counting the end cysteine and phenylalanine. The DNA shown is the 45-base CDR3, in frame from base 1. Based on the germline V gene, the CDR1 and CDR2 sequences are SGHTA and FQGTGA.

Library construction relied on 5' RACE. The run used an Illumina HiSeq 2500. The second PCR ran for about 6 to 12 cycles and used a J-beta primer mix along with a sample-barcoded 5' primer. Each TCR beta cDNA molecule received a unique molecular identifier from a template-switch 5' adaptor carrying 12 random nucleotides. Each sample yielded at least 2.5 million CDR3-containing paired-end reads. First-strand cDNA synthesis was performed from all RNA using the Mint cDNA synthesis kit, with priming by a TRBC-specific oligonucleotide. After uracil-DNA glycosylase treatment, a first 18-cycle PCR used universal primers M1SS and BC2_uni_R on all cDNA. As for how the authors treated the data: Each sample was normalized by randomly selecting 1 million high-quality reads, each carrying a distinct molecular identifier. Reads with shared molecular identifiers were discarded instead of being binned into consensus sequences. MiTCR, run with a Q25 quality threshold and the strictest error-elimination algorithm, handled CDR3 identification, clonotype clustering and error correction. Lower-bound total TCR beta diversity was estimated with a nonparametric unseen species model using Euler transformation. TCRdb trimmed public reads at Q25 via fastp, called clones via MiXCR and kept in-frame beta chains. Each entry merges the rows of one CDR3 protein and shows their most common DNA and genes. The V and J calls reflect TCRdb's pipeline rather than the authors' work. Across this sample there are some 860,000 distinct CDR3 sequences, with more than 50% seen only once. The top ten constitute roughly 25% of the sample.

Findings and caveats that apply to the study as a whole: Observed TCR beta diversity correlated strongly with the percentage of naive T cells measured by flow cytometry. Donor CMV infection status was unknown, potentially confounding age-related changes in expanded clonotypes. Compared with the aged group, the long-lived group had more naive CD4+ T cells, fewer expanded clones and increased TCR diversity, a pattern suggesting age selection. As age increased, observed TCR beta diversity per million T cells dropped in a roughly linear way, and a significant reduction was already evident by age 40. Estimates of total diversity based on one million sequenced T cells were considered lower bounds and underestimates. Conclusive comparison of naive and antigen-experienced compartments was prevented by the profiling of bulk unsorted PBMCs.

The chain links TRBV7-3 with TRBJ2-5, and 7 junction bases match TRBD2. The receptor's source is a man in his forties in good health. Sample: blood. The sequence in DNA is TGTGCCAGCAGCTGGACTAGAAACCCCTCCAATGAGCAGTACTTC. Translated, this is CASSWTRNPSNEQYF.